The 16 T cell receptor beta chains in this list originate from one sample, sequenced in a study of CD8+CD57+ T cells in acquired aplastic anemia. All patients picked for sequencing had shown, by flow cytometry, an expansion of CD8+CD57+ cells. The template used for profiling TCR beta VDJ and CDR3 was genomic DNA. TCRdb reanalysed the reads using MiXCR and keeps one entry per CDR3 protein. The sample includes around 190,000 distinct CDR3 sequences, roughly 50% seen only once; the top ten take 10% to 15%. Input material: sorted CD4+, CD8+, or CD8+CD57+ T cells (not recorded which) from PBMCs. These receptors all come from a human donor with aplastic anemia.

The V and J genes are TRBV7-8 and TRBJ1-2; D remains ambiguous. CDR1 is SGHVS, CDR2 FQNEAQ, per germline. The CDR3 runs 14 residues. Deletions cut 1 base from V and 8 bases from J, with 14 bases between. The CDR3 DNA reads TGTGCCAGCAGCTTAGATGGGAGGGATCGAGGCTACACCTTC. Residues: CASSLDGRDRGYTF.

V and J are TRBV2 and TRBJ2-3; possibly TRBD2 for D (5 bases). The CDR3 has 15 residues. V lost 5 bases to trimming and J lost 3 bases, with 15 bases between them. Germline V lookup: CDR1 SNHLY, CDR2 FYNNEI. CDR3 in amino acids: CASSRDQAVTDTQYF. CDR3 bases: TGTGCCAGCAGTCGCGACCAAGCGGTGACAGATACGCAGTATTTT.

This clonotype showed up just a few times. The J gene is TRBJ1-2, the V gene TRBV6-5; D is possibly TRBD1 (6 bases). The CDR3 loop spans 14 amino acids. V was shortened by 2 bases and J by 0 bases, with 7 bases between the two germline ends. Germline V gene sequence: CDR1 MNHEY, CDR2 SVGAGI. The CDR3 DNA follows: TGTGCCAGCAGTTACGACAGGACTAACTATGGCTACACCTTC. Translated: CASSYDRTNYGYTF.

This clonotype has a count of ten or more. This sequence joins TRBV5-1 and TRBJ1-3, with a possible D match to TRBD1 (6 bases). The CDR3 loop spans 16 amino acids. Per the germline V gene, CDR1 is SGHRS and CDR2 is YFSETQ. Trimming took off 3 bases at V and 0 bases at J, with 13 bases between the two ends. In DNA, the CDR3 is TGCGCCAGCAGCTCGGGAACAGGGCACTCTGGAAACACCATATATTTT. The encoded protein is CASSSGTGHSGNTIYF.

As for this clonotype: The CDR3 ends on some other residue instead of the conserved phenylalanine or tryptophan, so this is likely a read error. V and J are TRBV3-1 and TRBJ2-7; D might be TRBD1 (6 bases). CDR3 length: 16 residues. Trimming left V 4 bases short and J 4 bases short, with 20 bases between. Per the germline V gene, CDR1 is LGHDT and CDR2 is YNNKEL (reference sequence). The CDR3 coding sequence is TGTGCCAGCAGCCCTAACACGGGGAACAGGGTTTACGAGCAGTACCTC. Amino acid sequence: CASSPNTGNRVYEQYL.

This clonotype has ten or more counts. The chain combines TRBV20-1 with TRBJ2-7, with 11 bases fitting TRBD2. The germline V gene encodes CDR1 DFQATT and CDR2 SNEGSKA (reference sequence). This CDR3 has 13 amino acids. The V and J ends lost 3 bases and 8 bases, in that order; junction bases with no gene match: 6. CDR3 sequence: CSARLSSGGKQYF. CDR3 in DNA: TGCAGTGCTAGGTTGTCTAGCGGGGGGAAGCAGTACTTC.

The genes are TRBV7-2 and TRBJ2-1, with a weak D call TRBD1 (6 bases). This CDR3 region has 13 residues. The germline V gene encodes CDR1 SGHTA and CDR2 FQGNSA. Trimming pared 5 bases from V and 6 bases from J, leaving 11 bases between. This CDR3 reads CASSIQGTNEQFF. The CDR3 nucleotides read TGTGCCAGCAGCATTCAGGGGACCAATGAGCAGTTCTTC.

The sample holds a few counts of this clonotype. The chain is built from TRBV6-4 and TRBJ2-3, with 7 bases fitting TRBD2. Unmatched junction bases numbered 1, after V lost 1 base and J lost 0 bases. Per germline, CDR1 MRHNA and CDR2 SNTAGT. This CDR3 region has 15 residues. The CDR3 loop is CASSDLAGSTDTQYF. The CDR3 coding sequence is TGTGCCAGCAGTGACTTAGCGGGTAGCACAGATACGCAGTATTTT.

There are many counts of this clonotype. This rearrangement joins TRBV5-1 to TRBJ2-1; 12 nucleotides match TRBD2. This CDR3 has 16 residues. With 3 bases clipped from V and 5 bases from J, the junction kept 6 bases outside the gene matches. From germline, CDR1 is SGHRS and CDR2 YFSETQ. In DNA form, the CDR3 reads TGCGCCAGCAGCTCCAAACTAGCGGGGGGCCACAATGAGCAGTTCTTC. Amino acid sequence: CASSSKLAGGHNEQFF.

This clonotype was observed a few times. CDR3 in DNA: TGCAGCGTTGCCAGCGCGGCAGACTCCTACGAGCAGTACTTC. This translates into CSVASAADSYEQYF. The chain has TRBV29-1 and TRBJ2-7, with no clear D. The CDR3 totals 14 residues. Germline values: CDR1 SQVTM, CDR2 ANQGSEA. V lost 4 bases, J lost 0 bases, and 13 bases lay in between.

Of note for this clonotype: Germline is not matched at one junction end, which may reflect a read error. J is TRBJ2-7 and V is TRBV3-1; D ambiguous. Germline lookup yields CDR1 LGHDT and CDR2 YNNKEL (reference sequence). The CDR3 loop spans 14 amino acids. The CDR3 is CANSLGQVSYEQYF. For the CDR3, the DNA is TGTGCCAACAGCTTAGGGCAGGTCTCCTACGAGCAGTACTTC.

This clonotype was seen repeatedly, ten times or more. The chain combines TRBV10-2 with TRBJ1-1; 8 nucleotides agree with TRBD1. The junction had 10 bases not matched to a gene; V was cut back by 3 bases and J by 1 base. Germline V gene sequence: CDR1 WSHSY, CDR2 SAAADI. The CDR3 is made up of 17 amino acids. In DNA form, the CDR3 reads TGCGCCAGCAGTGAAAGGACAGGGATTGGGGGGAACACTGAAGCTTTCTTT. It yields the protein CASSERTGIGGNTEAFF.

This chain links TRBV7-9 with TRBJ2-3; D is ambiguous. CDR1 and CDR2 from the germline V gene are SEHNR and FQNEAQ (reference sequence). The germline V and J ends were trimmed by 5 bases and 2 bases, with 5 bases remaining between them. The CDR3 covers 12 residues. CDR3 nucleotide sequence: TGTGCCAGCAGCCCGCCCACAGATACGCAGTATTTT. Residues: CASSPPTDTQYF. Full variable domain (outside the CDR3, taken from reference TRBV7-9 and TRBJ2-3): DTGVSQNPRHKITKRGQNVTFRCDPISEHNRLYWYRQTLGQGPEFLTYFQNEAQLEKSRLLSDRFSAERPKGSFSTLEIQRTEQGDSAMYLCASSPPTDTQYFGPGTRLTVL.

The gene calls are TRBV20-1 and TRBJ2-3, with 8 bases identical to TRBD2. Germline V CDR1 and CDR2: DFQATT, SNEGSKA (reference sequence). This CDR3 is built from 14 residues. The J segment lost 3 bases and the V segment lost 6 bases, leaving 8 bases of the junction unmatched. The CDR3 DNA sequence: TGCAGTGCCTATGGGTCTAGCGGGACAGATACGCAGTATTTT. Protein: CSAYGSSGTDTQYF.

The chain has TRBV6-1 and TRBJ1-6, with 8 bases lining up with TRBD1. Germline CDR1 is MNHNS and CDR2 is SASEGT. V gave up 7 bases and J gave up 0 bases; unmatched junction bases: 11. The CDR3 spans 18 residues. CDR3 region: CASTTDRGRSSYNSPLHF. The CDR3 region has the DNA TGTGCCAGCACAACCGACAGGGGTCGAAGCTCCTATAATTCACCCCTCCACTTT.

CDR3 bases: TGTGCCAGCAGCCAGGAGTGGTTCGGCGATCAGCCCCAGCATTTT. Translation gives CASSQEWFGDQPQHF. The chain couples TRBV4-2 to TRBJ1-5; D remains ambiguous. This CDR3 region has 15 residues. Germline V lookup: CDR1 LGHNA, CDR2 YNFKEQ. Deletions cut 3 bases from V and 5 bases from J, with 14 bases between.